What follows are 8 T cell receptor beta chains derived from one specimen sequenced in a study of OX40 agonist ivuxolimab in advanced cancers. Here immunoSEQ multiplex PCR was the method, and the copy in TCRdb shows in-frame clones only, minus some. The data show approximately 70,000 clones, about 92% seen once. Source: CD4+ or CD8+ T cells sorted from blood, taken in a trial of the OX40 agonist ivuxolimab. The receptor set was obtained from an adult with an advanced solid tumor such as melanoma, head and neck, liver or kidney cancer.

This chain uses TRBV18 with TRBJ2-3; D gene unclear. V was trimmed by 1 base and J by 3 bases, leaving 8 bases between them. The CDR3 extends over 14 amino acids. Germline CDR1 is KGHSH and CDR2 is LQKENI. The CDR3 DNA reads TGTGCCAGCTCACCACTAAGGACGACAGATACGCAGTATTTT. Translation: CASSPLRTTDTQYF.

V gene TRBV6-4 combines with J gene TRBJ1-5; TRBD1 matches at 9 bases. V lost 9 bases to trimming and J lost 6 bases; unmatched junction nucleotides: 6. This CDR3 is 13 amino acids long. CDR1 MRHNA and CDR2 SNTAGT come from the germline V gene. CDR3 sequence reads: CARLQGASQPQHF. CDR3 coding DNA: TGTGCCAGGCTACAGGGGGCAAGTCAGCCCCAGCATTTT.

This clone was counted a single time. The chain is built from TRBV5-1 and TRBJ2-7; 9 nucleotides line up with TRBD1. The CDR3 loop spans 15 amino acids. In germline, CDR1 is SGHRS, CDR2 YFSETQ. V was pared by 3 bases and J by 5 bases, with 9 bases of the junction left unmatched. CDR3 in amino acids: CASSSTGGALHEQYF. The CDR3 bases are TGCGCCAGCAGCTCTACAGGGGGCGCATTGCACGAGCAGTACTTC.

In this sample, this clone turned up once. The CDR3 DNA reads TGCGCCAGCAGCTTGGCCTTCGGCGAAACTAACTATGGCTACACCTTC. Translated, it gives CASSLAFGETNYGYTF. The chain employs TRBV5-1 and TRBJ1-2; D not resolved. This CDR3 is built from 16 residues. Germline CDR1 SGHRS, CDR2 YFSETQ. Trimming took 0 bases from V and 0 from J, leaving 12 bases between them.

This sequence joins TRBV27 and TRBJ2-7; TRBD2 matches at 10 bases. The germline V gene has CDR1 MNHEY and CDR2 SMNVEV (reference sequence). The CDR3 contains 16 residues. The V gene end was trimmed by 2 bases and the J gene end by 3 bases; junction bases not matched to a gene: 7. CDR3 loop: CASSLRLAGRYYEQYF. As DNA, the CDR3 is TGTGCCAGCAGTTTAAGACTAGCGGGCAGGTACTACGAGCAGTACTTC.

The chain has TRBV11-3 and TRBJ2-3; TRBD1 agrees at 7 bases. The CDR3 has 15 amino acids. Germline-derived CDR1 and CDR2 are SGHNT and YENEEA. Trimming cost V 4 bases and J 0 bases; bases outside gene matches: 4. The CDR3 is CASSSTGVSTDTQYF. The CDR3 nucleotides are TGTGCCAGCAGCTCAACAGGGGTTAGCACAGATACGCAGTATTTT.

The chain links TRBV21-1 to TRBJ2-3; TRBD1 was called by the table and not checked on the DNA. TRBV21-1 is annotated as a pseudogene. This CDR3 spans 17 amino acids. The CDR3 here is CASSKNDRKTSTDTQYF. The CDR3 region has the DNA TGTGCCAGCAGCAAAAATGACAGGAAAACTAGCACAGATACGCAGTATTTT.

The chain recombines TRBV7-2 with TRBJ2-4; D ambiguous. CDR1 is SGHTA, CDR2 FQGNSA, per germline. CDR3 size: 15 residues. The ends were cut back, 5 bases at V and 1 base at J, with 12 bases in the middle. The CDR3 loop reads CASSPGRAAKNIQYF. Here the CDR3 DNA reads TGTGCCAGCAGCCCCGGTAGGGCGGCCAAAAACATTCAGTACTTC.